This note documents a single T cell receptor beta chain sequence. Its antigen is not identified. These data are taken from a study of Ad26.COV2.S vaccination and SARS-CoV-2 variants. Study in general: Administration of Ad26.COV2.S was intramuscular, either once or twice 56 days apart.

Repertoires were generated with immunoSEQ multiplex PCR, while TCRdb's copy carries only in-frame clones and drops some. The table includes some 500,000 clones, approximately 92% detected once. Study results and limitations: Those who received vaccine or placebo ended up with similar non-spike TCR breadth. Possibly, TCR breadth and depth analyses underestimated total T cell responses. Reports say spike-specific CD8+ and CD4+ T cell responses covered substantial breadth after vaccination.

Indicated treatment: 15 to 20 received Ad26.COV2.S at low or high dose, single or two shots; 5 received placebo; per-sample allocation not given. The samples date from day 63 after the first vaccine or placebo injection. The CDR3 has 15 residues. V was shortened by 5 bases and J by 4 bases, with 18 bases between the two germline ends. The V gene's germline CDR1 is SGHRS and CDR2 YFSETQ. This chain joins TRBV5-1 and TRBJ2-5; weak D call: TRBD2 (5 bases). This clonotype originated in a person between 18 and 65 years old who received the Ad26.COV2.S COVID-19 vaccine or a placebo. Sample: peripheral blood, taken in a trial of Ad26.COV2.S vaccine versus placebo. CDR3 sequence (DNA): TGCGCCAGCAGAAAGGCGGGTTCGGTCCTAGAGACCCAGTACTTC. This gives the protein CASRKAGSVLETQYF.